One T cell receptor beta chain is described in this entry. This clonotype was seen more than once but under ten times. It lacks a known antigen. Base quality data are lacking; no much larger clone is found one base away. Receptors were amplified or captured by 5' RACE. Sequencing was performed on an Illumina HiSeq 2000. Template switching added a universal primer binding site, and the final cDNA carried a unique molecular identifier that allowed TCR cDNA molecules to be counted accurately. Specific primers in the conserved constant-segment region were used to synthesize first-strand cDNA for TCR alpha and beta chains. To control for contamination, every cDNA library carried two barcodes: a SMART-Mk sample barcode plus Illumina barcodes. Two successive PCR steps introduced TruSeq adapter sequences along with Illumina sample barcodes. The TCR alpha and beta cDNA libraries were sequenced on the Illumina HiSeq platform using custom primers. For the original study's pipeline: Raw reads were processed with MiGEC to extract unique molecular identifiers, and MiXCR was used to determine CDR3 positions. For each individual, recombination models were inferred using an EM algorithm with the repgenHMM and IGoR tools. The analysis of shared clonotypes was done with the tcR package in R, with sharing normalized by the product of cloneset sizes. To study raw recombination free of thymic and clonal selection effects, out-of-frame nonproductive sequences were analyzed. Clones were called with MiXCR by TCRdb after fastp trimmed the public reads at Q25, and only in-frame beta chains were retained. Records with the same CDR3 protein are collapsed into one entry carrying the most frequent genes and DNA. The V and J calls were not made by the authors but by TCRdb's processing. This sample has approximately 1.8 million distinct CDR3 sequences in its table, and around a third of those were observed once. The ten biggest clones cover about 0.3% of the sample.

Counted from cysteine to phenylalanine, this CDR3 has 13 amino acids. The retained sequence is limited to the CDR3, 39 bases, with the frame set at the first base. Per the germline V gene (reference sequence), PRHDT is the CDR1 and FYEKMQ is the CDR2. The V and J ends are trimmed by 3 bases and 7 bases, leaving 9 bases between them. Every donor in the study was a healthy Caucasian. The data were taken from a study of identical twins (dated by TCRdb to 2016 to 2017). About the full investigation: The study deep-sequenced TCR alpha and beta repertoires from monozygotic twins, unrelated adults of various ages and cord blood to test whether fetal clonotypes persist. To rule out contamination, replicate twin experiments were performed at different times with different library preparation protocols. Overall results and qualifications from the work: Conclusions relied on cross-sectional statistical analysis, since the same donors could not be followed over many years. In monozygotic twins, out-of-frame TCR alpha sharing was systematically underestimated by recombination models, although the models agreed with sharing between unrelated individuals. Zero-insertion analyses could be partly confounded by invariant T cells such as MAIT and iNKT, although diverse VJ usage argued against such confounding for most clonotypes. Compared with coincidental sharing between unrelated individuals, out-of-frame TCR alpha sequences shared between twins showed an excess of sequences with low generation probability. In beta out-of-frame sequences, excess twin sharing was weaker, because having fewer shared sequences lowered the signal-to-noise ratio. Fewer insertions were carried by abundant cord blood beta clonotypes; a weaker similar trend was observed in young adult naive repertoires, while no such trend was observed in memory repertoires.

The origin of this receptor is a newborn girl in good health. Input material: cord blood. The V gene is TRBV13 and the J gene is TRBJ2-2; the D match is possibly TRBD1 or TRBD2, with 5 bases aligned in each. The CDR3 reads CASSFMRGGELFF. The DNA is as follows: TGTGCCAGCAGCTTCATGAGGGGCGGGGAGCTGTTTTTT.